The rows below give T cell receptor beta chains drawn from one sample of a study of human T cells and chemical hapten exposure. TCRdb re-derived calls from the RACE reads in MiXCR, one entry per CDR3 protein. The data contain 73,000 or so distinct CDR3 sequences, 8.5% of them seen just once; the ten biggest clones take up approximately 3.4%. The material was whole blood, obtained in connection with sensitization to the hapten diphenylcyclopropenone (DPC). The receptors come from a woman between 50 and 59 years old with alopecia areata. Some clones in this sample may be carry-over from other donors' samples. Each CDR3 is given with its conserved first and last residue. D genes are given only for firm matches. The size field is filled for only some rows; it gives once, few, many or a size class.

TGTGCCATCAGTGAGCGGCCGGACTACGAGCAGTACTTC,CAISERPDYEQYF,NA,TRBJ2-7,NA,TRBV10-3
TGTGCCAGCAGGCAGGAGACCCAGTACTTC,CASRQETQYF,few,TRBJ2-5,NA,TRBV6-1
TGTGCCAGCAGCCCTGGTGGGGGAGGAGCCTACGAGCAGTACTTC,CASSPGGGGAYEQYF,NA,TRBJ2-7,NA,TRBV7-2
TGTGCCAGCAGCTTAGTACCGGAAGCGCCCCCCGATACGCAGTATTTT,CASSLVPEAPPDTQYF,NA,TRBJ2-3,NA,TRBV11-2
TGTGCCAGCAGCACTGGGACTAGCGGGGGTGGCACAGATACGCAGTATTTT,CASSTGTSGGGTDTQYF,many,TRBJ2-3,TRBD2,TRBV7-2
TGTGCCAGCAGTTTGAGCGTTGGGACCCCCCGGGAGCAGTACTTC,CASSLSVGTPREQYF,NA,TRBJ2-7,NA,TRBV6-2/TRBV6-3
TGTGCCAGCAGTTACCTCCAGACTAGTGAGGAGCAGTACTTC,CASSYLQTSEEQYF,NA,TRBJ2-7,NA,TRBV6-2/TRBV6-3
TGTGCCAGTAGTCCTCAGGACGCGTCCTACAATGAGCAGTTCTTC,CASSPQDASYNEQFF,NA,TRBJ2-1,NA,TRBV19
TGTGCCAGCAGTGGGACAGGGGGGTTTTCAGATACGCAGTATTTT,CASSGTGGFSDTQYF,NA,TRBJ2-3,TRBD1,TRBV6-5
TGTGCCAGCCGACCCCTAGCGGGAGAGGCTACGCAGTATTTT,CASRPLAGEATQYF,NA,TRBJ2-3,TRBD2,TRBV19
TGTGCCAGCAGAGGGACAGGGGGCCCCACCGGGGAGCTGTTTTTT,CASRGTGGPTGELFF,NA,TRBJ2-2,TRBD1,TRBV6-2/TRBV6-3
TGTGCCAGCAGCCGACAGGGGGCAGGAGGAACCTACGAGCAGTACTTC,CASSRQGAGGTYEQYF,NA,TRBJ2-7,TRBD1,TRBV7-8
TGTGCCAGTAGACAGAACATGAACACCGGGGAGCTGTTTTTT,CASRQNMNTGELFF,NA,TRBJ2-2,NA,TRBV19
TGTGCCAGCAGTGAAGCTGTAGGAGTAACAAATGAAAAACTGTTTTTT,CASSEAVGVTNEKLFF,NA,TRBJ1-4,NA,TRBV6-1
TGTGCCAGCAGTTCCAGGGGGGCCGCCCTGGCCCAGTACTTC,CASSSRGAALAQYF,few,TRBJ2-5,NA,TRBV13
TGTGCCAGCGGGGGACGGCTCTCCTACAATGAGCAGTTCTTC,CASGGRLSYNEQFF,NA,TRBJ2-1,NA,TRBV27
TGCGCCAGCAGTGCTAGGGGGCTCAACTATAATTCACCCCTCCACTTT,CASSARGLNYNSPLHF,many,TRBJ1-6,TRBD1,TRBV10-2
TGTGCCATCAGTGAGTCTGGAGGGTCTGGGGCCAACGTCCTGACTTTC,CAISESGGSGANVLTF,many,TRBJ2-6,NA,TRBV10-3
TGTGCCAGCAGTGCGGGACGGTTTAGCAATCAGCCCCAGCATTTT,CASSAGRFSNQPQHF,many,TRBJ1-5,NA,TRBV6-1
TGTGCCAGCAGAAAAGAGGCTGATACGCAGTATTTT,CASRKEADTQYF,NA,TRBJ2-3,NA,TRBV7-2
TGCGCCAGCAGCTTGGGAGGGACAGCGATCTCCTACGAGCAGTACTTC,CASSLGGTAISYEQYF,many,TRBJ2-7,TRBD1,TRBV5-1
TGTGCCAGCAGTCCGGGGGCTCTATACGGGGAGCTGTTTTTT,CASSPGALYGELFF,many,TRBJ2-2,NA,TRBV12-3/TRBV12-4
TGTGCCACCAGCAGCGGACAGGGGAGGAATCAGCCCCAGCATTTT,CATSSGQGRNQPQHF,NA,TRBJ1-5,TRBD1,TRBV15
TGTGCCAGCAGCTCCTCTAGGACACACACAGATACGCAGTATTTT,CASSSSRTHTDTQYF,few,TRBJ2-3,NA,TRBV12-3/TRBV12-4
TGTGCCAGCAGCACCCCGAACCCTGGCGATGGCTACACCTTC,CASSTPNPGDGYTF,many,TRBJ1-2,NA,TRBV7-2
TGCAGTGCGGCAATCGGGCTAGCCCAAGAGACCCAGTACTTC,CSAAIGLAQETQYF,NA,TRBJ2-5,NA,TRBV20-1
TGTGCCATCAGTGAGTCGACCTTGGCCAAAAACATTCAGTACTTC,CAISESTLAKNIQYF,NA,TRBJ2-4,NA,TRBV10-3
TGTGCCAGCAGCTTAGGTCGCGGGACAAGCCAAGAGACCCAGTACTTC,CASSLGRGTSQETQYF,few,TRBJ2-5,NA,TRBV7-3
TGTGCCAGCAGCTCGGGACTACTCAATGAGCAGTTCTTC,CASSSGLLNEQFF,NA,TRBJ2-1,TRBD2,TRBV7-2
TGCAGCGCTCCCGGACAGGGGGCGTCCCCTTTCAATGAGCAGTTCTTC,CSAPGQGASPFNEQFF,many,TRBJ2-1,TRBD1,TRBV29-1
TGTGCCAGCAGCCTAACCGGGACAGGGGATTCACCCCTCCACTTT,CASSLTGTGDSPLHF,many,TRBJ1-6,TRBD1,TRBV7-3
TGTGCCAGCTCACCACCAGGCGTAATGAACACTGAAGCTTTCTTT,CASSPPGVMNTEAFF,few,TRBJ1-1,NA,TRBV18
TGCGCCAGCAGCTGGACGCCGGGACAGGGGGGGGAGACCCAGTACTTC,CASSWTPGQGGETQYF,few,TRBJ2-5,TRBD1,TRBV5-1
TGCAGCGTTGAGGTGGACAGGGGTAACACCGGGGAGCTGTTTTTT,CSVEVDRGNTGELFF,few,TRBJ2-2,TRBD1,TRBV29-1
TGTGCCAGCAGCCTGCCGCCCACAGATACGCAGTATTTT,CASSLPPTDTQYF,NA,TRBJ2-3,NA,TRBV6-6
TGTGCCAGCAGCTCCGGGACAGGGAGAGAGACCCAGTACTTC,CASSSGTGRETQYF,few,TRBJ2-5,TRBD1,TRBV12-3/TRBV12-4
TGTGCCAGCAGTGTTGACACTGAAGCTTTCTTT,CASSVDTEAFF,NA,TRBJ1-1,NA,TRBV2
TGCAGCGTTGAAGATATTGGCAGGGCTAACTATGGCTACACCTTC,CSVEDIGRANYGYTF,NA,TRBJ1-2,NA,TRBV29-1
TGTGCCAGCAGTTTAAGCGGGAGCTGGGGGGAGACCCAGTACTTC,CASSLSGSWGETQYF,NA,TRBJ2-5,TRBD2,TRBV27
TGTGCCAGCGGTTGGATACCTAGCAATCAGCCCCAGCATTTT,CASGWIPSNQPQHF,few,TRBJ1-5,NA,TRBV2
TGTGCCAGCAGTTCATTTCCAGGTACATTAAACACTGAAGCTTTCTTT,CASSSFPGTLNTEAFF,many,TRBJ1-1,NA,TRBV5-5
TGTGCCAGCAGCTATCCTAGCGGGAGGGGATACGAGCAGTACTTC,CASSYPSGRGYEQYF,NA,TRBJ2-7,TRBD2,TRBV7-2
TGTGCCAGCAGCTTTCTAGCGGGGGAGATCACAGATACGCAGTATTTT,CASSFLAGEITDTQYF,few,TRBJ2-3,TRBD2,TRBV5-6
TGTGCCAGCAGCTCGCTGACAGATCAGCCCCAGCATTTT,CASSSLTDQPQHF,few,TRBJ1-5,NA,TRBV7-2
TGCAGCGTTTCCGGGACAGGGAGGGATACGCAGTATTTT,CSVSGTGRDTQYF,NA,TRBJ2-3,TRBD1,TRBV29-1
TGTGCCAGCAGCCTTACAGGGCCTGAAGCTTTCTTT,CASSLTGPEAFF,many,TRBJ1-1,NA,TRBV14
TGTGCCAGCAGTCCTACTAGCGGGGGGACCGGGGAGCTGTTTTTT,CASSPTSGGTGELFF,many,TRBJ2-2,TRBD2,TRBV6-6
TGTGCCACCGGACCTTCTGGGGCCAACGTCCTGACTTTC,CATGPSGANVLTF,few,TRBJ2-6,NA,TRBV28
TGTGCCAGCAGTCCCCGGGGAGGGAGGGAAAAACTGTTTTTT,CASSPRGGREKLFF,NA,TRBJ1-4,NA,TRBV6-5